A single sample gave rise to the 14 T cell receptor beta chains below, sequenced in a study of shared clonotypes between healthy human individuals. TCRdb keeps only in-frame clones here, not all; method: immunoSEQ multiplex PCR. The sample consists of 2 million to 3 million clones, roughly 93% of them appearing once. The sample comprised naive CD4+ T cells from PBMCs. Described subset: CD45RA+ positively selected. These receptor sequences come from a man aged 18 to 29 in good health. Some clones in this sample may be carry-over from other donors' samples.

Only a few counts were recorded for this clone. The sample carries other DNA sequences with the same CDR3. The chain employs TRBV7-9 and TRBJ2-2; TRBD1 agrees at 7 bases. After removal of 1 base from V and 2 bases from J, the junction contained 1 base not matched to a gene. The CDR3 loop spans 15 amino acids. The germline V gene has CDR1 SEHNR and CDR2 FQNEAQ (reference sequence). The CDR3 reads CASSLGQGNTGELFF. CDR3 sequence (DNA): TGTGCCAGCAGCTTAGGACAGGGTAACACCGGGGAGCTGTTTTTT. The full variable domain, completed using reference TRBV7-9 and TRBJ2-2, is DTGVSQNPRHKITKRGQNVTFRCDPISEHNRLYWYRQTLGQGPEFLTYFQNEAQLEKSRLLSDRFSAERPKGSFSTLEIQRTEQGDSAMYLCASSLGQGNTGELFFGEGSRLTVL.

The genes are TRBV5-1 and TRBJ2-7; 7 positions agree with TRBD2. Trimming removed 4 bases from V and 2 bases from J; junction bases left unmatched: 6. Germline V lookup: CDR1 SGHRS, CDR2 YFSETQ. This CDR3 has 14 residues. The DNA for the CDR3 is TGCGCCAGCAGCCCCGGAGCGGGGCCCTACGAGCAGTACTTC. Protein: CASSPGAGPYEQYF.

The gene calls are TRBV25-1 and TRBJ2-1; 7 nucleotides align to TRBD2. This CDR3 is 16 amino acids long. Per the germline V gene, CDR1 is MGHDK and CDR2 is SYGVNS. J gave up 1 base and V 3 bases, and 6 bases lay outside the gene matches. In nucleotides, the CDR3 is TGTGCCAGCAGTGAGTTGGGGGGAGGGTCCTACAATGAGCAGTTCTTC. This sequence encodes CASSELGGGSYNEQFF. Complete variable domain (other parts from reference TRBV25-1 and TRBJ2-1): EADIYQTPRYLVIGTGKKITLECSQTMGHDKMYWYQQDPGMELHLIHYSYGVNSTEKGDLSSESTVSRIRTEHFPLTLESARPSHTSQYLCASSELGGGSYNEQFFGPGTRLTVL.

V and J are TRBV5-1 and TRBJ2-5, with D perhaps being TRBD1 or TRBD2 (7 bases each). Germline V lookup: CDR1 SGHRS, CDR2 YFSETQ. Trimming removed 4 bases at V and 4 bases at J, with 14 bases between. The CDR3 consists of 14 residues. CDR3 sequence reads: CASSPTGEGETQYF. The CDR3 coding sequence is TGCGCCAGCAGCCCCACAGGGGAGGGAGAGACCCAGTACTTC. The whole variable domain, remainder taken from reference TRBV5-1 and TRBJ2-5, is KAGVTQTPRYLIKTRGQQVTLSCSPISGHRSVSWYQQTPGQGLQFLFEYFSETQRNKGNFPGRFSGRQFSNSRSEMNVSTLELGDSALYLCASSPTGEGETQYFGPGTRLLVL.

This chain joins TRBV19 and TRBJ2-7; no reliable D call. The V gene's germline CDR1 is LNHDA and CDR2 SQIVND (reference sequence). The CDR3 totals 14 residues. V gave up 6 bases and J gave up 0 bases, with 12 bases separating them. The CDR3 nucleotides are TGTGCCAGTAGCGCTACGGTGAGCTCCTACGAGCAGTACTTC. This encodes CASSATVSSYEQYF.

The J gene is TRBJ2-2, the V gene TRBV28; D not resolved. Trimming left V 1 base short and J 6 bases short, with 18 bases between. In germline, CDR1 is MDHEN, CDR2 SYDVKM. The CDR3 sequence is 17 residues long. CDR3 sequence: CASSLFATTQRSGELFF. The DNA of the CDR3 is TGTGCCAGCAGTTTATTTGCGACCACCCAGAGGTCCGGGGAGCTGTTTTTT.

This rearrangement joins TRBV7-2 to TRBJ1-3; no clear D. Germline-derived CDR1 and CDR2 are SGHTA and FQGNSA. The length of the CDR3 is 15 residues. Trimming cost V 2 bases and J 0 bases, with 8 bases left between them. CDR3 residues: CASSLMYGSGNTIYF. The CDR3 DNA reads TGTGCCAGCAGCTTAATGTATGGCTCTGGAAACACCATATATTTT.

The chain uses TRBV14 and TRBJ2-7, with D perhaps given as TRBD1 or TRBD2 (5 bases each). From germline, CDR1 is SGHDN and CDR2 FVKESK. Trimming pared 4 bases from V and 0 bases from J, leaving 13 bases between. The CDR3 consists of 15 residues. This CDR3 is CASSLPGRSSYEQYF. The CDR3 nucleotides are TGTGCCAGCAGCCTTCCGGGACGGAGCTCCTACGAGCAGTACTTC.

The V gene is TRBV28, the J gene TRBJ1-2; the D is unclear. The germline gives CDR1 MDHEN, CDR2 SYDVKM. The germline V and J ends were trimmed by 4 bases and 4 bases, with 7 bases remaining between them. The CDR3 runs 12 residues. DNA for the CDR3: TGTGCCAGCAGTTATCCAGTCTATGGCTACACCTTC. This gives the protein CASSYPVYGYTF.

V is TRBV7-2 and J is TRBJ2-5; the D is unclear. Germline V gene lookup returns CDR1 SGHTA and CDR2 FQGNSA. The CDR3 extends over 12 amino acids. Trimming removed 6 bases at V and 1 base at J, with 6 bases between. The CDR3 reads CASSGSQETQYF. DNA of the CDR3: TGTGCCAGCAGTGGCAGCCAAGAGACCCAGTACTTC.

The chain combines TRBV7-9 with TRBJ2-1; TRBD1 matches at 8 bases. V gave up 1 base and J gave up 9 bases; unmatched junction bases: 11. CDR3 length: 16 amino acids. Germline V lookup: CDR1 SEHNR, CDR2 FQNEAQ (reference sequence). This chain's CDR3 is CASSLGLGDRRGEQFF. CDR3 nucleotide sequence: TGTGCCAGCAGCTTAGGGTTAGGGGACAGGCGGGGTGAGCAGTTCTTC.

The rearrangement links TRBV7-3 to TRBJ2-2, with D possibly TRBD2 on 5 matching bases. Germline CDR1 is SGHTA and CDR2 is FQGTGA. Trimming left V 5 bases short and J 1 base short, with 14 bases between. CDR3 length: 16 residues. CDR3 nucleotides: TGTGCCAGCAGCCCCCAAGCTAGCCTGAACACCGGGGAGCTGTTTTTT. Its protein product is CASSPQASLNTGELFF.

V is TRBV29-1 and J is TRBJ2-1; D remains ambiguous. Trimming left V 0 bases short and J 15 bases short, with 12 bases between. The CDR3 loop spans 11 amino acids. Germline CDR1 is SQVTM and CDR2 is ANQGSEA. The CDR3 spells CSVEDLGRPFF. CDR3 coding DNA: TGCAGCGTTGAAGATCTAGGCAGGCCGTTCTTC.

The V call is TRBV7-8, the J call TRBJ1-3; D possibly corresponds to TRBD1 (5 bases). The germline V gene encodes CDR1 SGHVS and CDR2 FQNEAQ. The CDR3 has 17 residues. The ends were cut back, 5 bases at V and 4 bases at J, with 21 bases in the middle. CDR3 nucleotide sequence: TGTGCCAGCAGCATGGGGCCCCCCCGAGGAGGAGGAAACACCATATATTTT. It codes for CASSMGPPRGGGNTIYF.